One sample yielded the 4 T cell receptor beta chains listed below, sequenced in a study of shared clonotypes between healthy human individuals. Naive CD8 isolation took CD45RO-negative cells positively selected for CCR7 and excluded terminally differentiated effector memory CD45RA+ cells. The data were produced by immunoSEQ multiplex PCR, yet TCRdb's version contains in-frame clones alone and is incomplete. The sample holds roughly 850,000 clones; 96% are singletons and the top ten take less than 0.3%. The sequencing input was naive CD8+ T cells sorted from blood. These receptors all come from a man aged 30 to 39 in good health.

The chain has TRBV6-1 and TRBJ2-7, with D perhaps matching TRBD1 or TRBD2 (5 bases each). This CDR3 has 15 amino acids. Deletions cut 2 bases from V and 4 bases from J, with 15 bases between. CDR1 and CDR2 from the germline V gene are MNHNS and SASEGT. For the CDR3, the DNA is TGTGCCAGCAGTGAATTTGAGGGCCAGGGATACGAGCAGTACTTC. Translating it yields CASSEFEGQGYEQYF.

V gene TRBV15 combines with J gene TRBJ2-1, with no clear D. V lost 1 base to trimming and J lost 5 bases, with 15 bases between them. The CDR3 spans 16 residues. Germline CDR1 is LNHNV and CDR2 is YYDKDF (reference sequence). CDR3 in DNA: TGTGCCACCAGCAGAGCGTCATTACCCCCTAACAATGAGCAGTTCTTC. This translates into CATSRASLPPNNEQFF. The full variable domain, completed using reference TRBV15 and TRBJ2-1, is DAMVIQNPRYQVTQFGKPVTLSCSQTLNHNVMYWYQQKSSQAPKLLFHYYDKDFNNEADTPDNFQSRRPNTSFCFLDIRSPGLGDTAMYLCATSRASLPPNNEQFFGPGTRLTVL.

The rearrangement joins TRBV27 to TRBJ2-7; 7 bases fit TRBD1. CDR3 size: 14 residues. In germline, CDR1 is MNHEY, CDR2 SMNVEV (reference sequence). Trimming cost V 0 bases and J 5 bases; bases outside gene matches: 4. The CDR3 is CASSLSGGLNEQYF. CDR3 coding DNA: TGTGCCAGCAGTTTATCAGGGGGCCTCAACGAGCAGTACTTC.

The chain recombines TRBV6-5 with TRBJ2-6; D may correspond to TRBD1 or TRBD2 (5 bases each). V gave up 1 base and J gave up 3 bases, with 10 bases separating them. The CDR3 is 16 amino acids. CDR1 and CDR2 (germline): MNHEY, SVGAGI. CDR3 DNA: TGTGCCAGCAGTTACTGGGGGAGAGGTGGGGCCAACGTCCTGACTTTC. This translates into CASSYWGRGGANVLTF.